The 25 T cell receptor beta chains reported below all come from one sample, sequenced in a study of blood T cell repertoires in COVID-19. Method: immunoSEQ multiplex PCR; TCRdb's copy keeps in-frame clones and lacks some. The table lists hundreds of thousands of clones, 87% of them singletons. Sequenced input: peripheral blood. Receptor source: a man younger than 35 with active or convalescent COVID-19.

This clone has a handful of counts. This chain joins TRBV6-5 and TRBJ1-1; no definite D call. The CDR3 is 13 residues long. Per germline, CDR1 MNHEY and CDR2 SVGAGI. V lost 2 bases, J lost 1 base, and 5 bases lay in between. The CDR3 loop is CASSYGQNTEAFF. CDR3 coding DNA: TGTGCCAGCAGTTACGGGCAGAACACTGAAGCTTTCTTT.

The chain carries TRBV2 and TRBJ2-1; D is ambiguous. Per the germline V gene, CDR1 is SNHLY and CDR2 is FYNNEI. The ends were cut back, 4 bases at V and 0 bases at J, with 10 bases in the middle. The CDR3 totals 15 residues. CDR3: CASSGSESSYNEQFF. The CDR3 coding sequence is TGTGCCAGCAGTGGGTCGGAGAGCTCCTACAATGAGCAGTTCTTC.

This sequence joins TRBV4-1 and TRBJ2-5; 9 nucleotides line up with TRBD2. V gave up 1 base and J gave up 5 bases; unmatched junction bases: 2. From germline, CDR1 is MGHRA and CDR2 YSYEKL. The CDR3 sequence is 14 residues long. CDR3 region: CASSQASGTETQYF. Written as DNA, the CDR3 is TGCGCCAGCAGCCAAGCTAGCGGGACGGAGACCCAGTACTTC.

Details on this clone: A read error is the likely source, as a far larger clone sits one nucleotide away. The rearrangement uses TRBV19 and TRBJ2-3; 15 bases are shared with TRBD2. CDR3 length: 15 amino acids. The J segment lost 4 bases and the V segment lost 6 bases, leaving 2 bases of the junction unmatched. CDR1 and CDR2 (germline): LNHDA, SQIVND (reference sequence). CDR3 amino acids: CASSRTSGGADTQYF. The DNA of the CDR3 is TGTGCCAGTAGCCGGACTAGCGGGGGGGCAGATACGCAGTATTTT.

The chain employs TRBV28 and TRBJ2-5, with 10 bases lining up with TRBD2. The V and J ends lost 5 bases and 3 bases, in that order; junction bases with no gene match: 12. There are 17 residues in the CDR3. CDR1 is MDHEN, CDR2 SYDVKM, per germline. CDR3 bases: TGTGCCAGCAGTCACACTAGCGGACTAGCGGAAGAAGAGACCCAGTACTTC. This sequence encodes CASSHTSGLAEEETQYF.

This sequence joins TRBV27 and TRBJ2-3, with 8 bases matching TRBD2. J lost 1 base, V lost 8 bases, and 14 bases had no gene match. The CDR3 is made up of 17 amino acids. CDR1 is MNHEY, CDR2 SMNVEV, per germline (reference sequence). The CDR3 bases are TGTGCCAGCTTTTCTCCTTATGCGGGGGGCCGCACAGATACGCAGTATTTT. This sequence encodes CASFSPYAGGRTDTQYF.

The rearrangement links TRBV3-1 (or the pseudogene TRBV3-2) to TRBJ1-1; D is uncertain. CDR1 and CDR2 (germline): LGHDT, YNNKEL (reference sequence). The V gene lost 4 bases and the J gene lost 5 bases, with 11 bases spanning the gap. The CDR3 covers 13 residues. The CDR3 DNA sequence: TGTGCCAGCAGCCGCGGAACTAGGACTGAAGCTTTCTTT. Translated: CASSRGTRTEAFF.

The chain recombines TRBV24-1 with TRBJ2-7, with 7 nucleotides matching TRBD1. The CDR3 is 15 amino acids. V shed 6 bases and J 3 bases; nucleotides not matched to a gene: 10. The germline CDR1 and CDR2 sequences are KGHDR and SFDVKD. CDR3 DNA: TGTGCCACCAGTACCTCCGCGGACAGGAGCTACGAGCAGTACTTC. This sequence encodes CATSTSADRSYEQYF.

The V and J genes are TRBV5-5 and TRBJ2-3; 8 bases map to TRBD2. The CDR3 loop spans 14 amino acids. Germline V gives CDR1 SGHKS, CDR2 YYEKEE (reference sequence). The junction had 6 bases not matched to a gene; V was cut back by 4 bases and J by 5 bases. The CDR3 sequence is CASSPQRGLDTQYF. The DNA for the CDR3 is TGTGCCAGCAGCCCCCAGCGGGGGCTAGATACGCAGTATTTT.

The chain links TRBV24-1 to TRBJ2-3; 7 nucleotides line up with TRBD1. This CDR3 has 16 amino acids. CDR1 is KGHDR, CDR2 SFDVKD, per germline. After removal of 2 bases from V and 1 base from J, the junction contained 5 bases not matched to a gene. CDR3 nucleotides: TGTGCCACCAGTGATTCCGACAGGGATGGCACAGATACGCAGTATTTT. This codes for CATSDSDRDGTDTQYF.

This clone occurred a few times. V is TRBV3-1 (or the pseudogene TRBV3-2) and J is TRBJ2-4; 8 positions agree with TRBD1. V gave up 1 base and J gave up 6 bases; unmatched junction bases: 8. The CDR3 runs to 16 residues. CDR1 and CDR2 from the germline V gene are LGHDT and YNNKEL (reference sequence). CDR3 nucleotides: TGTGCCAGCAGCCAAGCTCCCCCGGGACAGGCAAACATTCAGTACTTC. Protein sequence: CASSQAPPGQANIQYF.

The chain combines TRBV19 with TRBJ1-2, with 7 bases that match TRBD1. With 6 bases clipped from V and 7 bases from J, the junction kept 8 bases outside the gene matches. Germline V gives CDR1 LNHDA, CDR2 SQIVND (reference sequence). The CDR3 length is 13 residues. The DNA for the CDR3 is TGTGCCAGTAGCTTGACAGGGCCGGTTGGCTACACCTTC. Residues: CASSLTGPVGYTF.

This chain joins TRBV19 and TRBJ1-3; D gene ambiguous. The V and J ends lost 3 bases and 0 bases respectively, with 9 bases between them. There are 15 residues in the CDR3. From germline, CDR1 is LNHDA and CDR2 SQIVND (reference sequence). The CDR3 nucleotides are TGTGCCAGTAGTATTCTACAGCTCTCTGGAAACACCATATATTTT. As protein: CASSILQLSGNTIYF. Together with reference TRBV19 and TRBJ1-3, the CDR3 gives the full variable domain: DGGITQSPKYLFRKEGQNVTLSCEQNLNHDAMYWYRQDPGQGLRLIYYSQIVNDFQKGDIAEGYSVSREKKESFPLTVTSAQKNPTAFYLCASSILQLSGNTIYFGEGSWLTVV.

The CDR3 nucleotides are TGTGCCAGTAGTTCCCGGGCCGTCTTGGGACAGGCTAGCTCCTATAATTCACCCCTCCACTTT. This translates into CASSSRAVLGQASSYNSPLHF. The V gene is TRBV19, the J gene TRBJ1-6, with 8 bases fitting TRBD1. The CDR3 runs to 21 residues. Losses at the gene ends were 5 bases for V and 0 bases for J; bases not matched to a gene: 18. Germline assignment: CDR1 LNHDA and CDR2 SQIVND (reference sequence).

The V call is TRBV18, the J call TRBJ2-4; the match to TRBD2 covers 7 bases. This CDR3 spans 18 amino acids. Germline CDR1 KGHSH, CDR2 LQKENI. The V and J ends lost 2 bases and 1 base, in that order; junction bases with no gene match: 11. DNA of the CDR3: TGTGCCAGCTCACCAGGTGCGGGCAGGCGGGGGGCCAAAAACATTCAGTACTTC. It is translated as CASSPGAGRRGAKNIQYF.

The chain links TRBV5-4 to TRBJ2-7; 8 nucleotides align to TRBD1. The CDR3 runs to 12 residues. CDR1 and CDR2 from the germline V gene are SGHNT and YYREEE (reference sequence). The V gene end was trimmed by 2 bases and the J gene end by 6 bases; junction bases not matched to a gene: 1. The CDR3 loop reads CASSFGTGEQYF. CDR3 coding DNA: TGTGCCAGCAGCTTCGGGACAGGCGAGCAGTACTTC.

The V and J genes are TRBV2 and TRBJ1-4; no definite D call. Germline CDR1 and CDR2: SNHLY and FYNNEI. Trimming took 8 bases from V and 0 from J, leaving 10 bases between them. CDR3 length equals 14 residues. For the CDR3, the DNA is TGTGCCAGCCGGGTTGGTACAACTAATGAAAAACTGTTTTTT. Its protein is CASRVGTTNEKLFF.

V and J are TRBV28 and TRBJ2-3, with TRBD2 identical over 8 bases. V gave up 2 bases and J gave up 2 bases; unmatched junction bases: 3. Germline-derived CDR1 and CDR2 are MDHEN and SYDVKM. The length of the CDR3 is 15 residues. The CDR3 DNA reads TGTGCCAGCAGTTTAGCGGGAGGACTCACAGATACGCAGTATTTT. It codes for CASSLAGGLTDTQYF.

CDR3 DNA: TGTGCCACCGCGACAGGGGGGCATGGCTACACCTTC. Its translation is CATATGGHGYTF. The V call is TRBV2, the J call TRBJ1-2, with 9 bases aligning to TRBD1. The CDR3 contains 12 residues. Germline values: CDR1 SNHLY, CDR2 FYNNEI. After removal of 10 bases from V and 6 bases from J, the junction contained 6 bases not matched to a gene.

This chain uses TRBV6-5 with TRBJ2-7; a weak D match, TRBD1 (5 bases). This CDR3 is 15 amino acids long. Per the germline V gene, CDR1 is MNHEY and CDR2 is SVGAGI. The V gene lost 5 bases and the J gene lost 1 base, with 15 bases spanning the gap. The CDR3 is CASSPQGATSYEQYF. CDR3 coding DNA: TGTGCCAGCAGTCCTCAGGGCGCCACGTCCTACGAGCAGTACTTC.

The V gene is TRBV19, the J gene TRBJ1-1, with TRBD1 matching 11 bases. V shed 1 base, J shed 2 bases, and the junction held 3 bases outside the gene matches. Germline V gives CDR1 LNHDA, CDR2 SQIVND (reference sequence). CDR3 length: 16 amino acids. This CDR3 is CASSIGTGGGNTEAFF. The CDR3 DNA is TGTGCCAGTAGTATAGGGACAGGGGGCGGAAACACTGAAGCTTTCTTT.

The rearrangement uses TRBV7-9 and TRBJ1-1; no reliable D call. The germline V and J ends were trimmed by 8 bases and 0 bases, with 16 bases remaining between them. Germline V gene data show CDR1 as SEHNR and CDR2 as FQNEAQ (reference sequence). There are 15 residues in the CDR3. The CDR3 is CASFLGGRMNTEAFF. The CDR3 nucleotides read TGTGCCAGCTTTTTAGGAGGCAGGATGAACACTGAAGCTTTCTTT.

This clone has more than one count but fewer than ten. The V gene is TRBV27, the J gene TRBJ2-7; a possible D gene is TRBD1 (5 bases). V shed 5 bases and J shed 1 base, with 18 bases lying between them. In germline, CDR1 is MNHEY, CDR2 SMNVEV (reference sequence). The CDR3 is 16 amino acids. Here the CDR3 reads CASSEYPRQTSYEQYF. Here the CDR3 DNA reads TGTGCCAGCAGTGAATACCCTCGACAGACTTCCTACGAGCAGTACTTC.

Here the CDR3 DNA reads TGTGCCAGCAGTTGGGGAGTTAGCGCCTACGAGCAGTACTTC. It translates to CASSWGVSAYEQYF. This rearrangement joins TRBV27 to TRBJ2-7; perhaps TRBD2 as D (5 bases). Per the germline V gene, CDR1 is MNHEY and CDR2 is SMNVEV (reference sequence). Trimming pared 4 bases from V and 2 bases from J, leaving 12 bases between. The CDR3 spans 14 residues.

The J gene is TRBJ1-1, the V gene TRBV12-3 or TRBV12-4; D ambiguous. V was pared by 4 bases and J by 1 base, with 7 bases between. The CDR3 has 13 residues. This chain's CDR3 is CASSSNRNTEAFF. Written as DNA, the CDR3 is TGTGCCAGCAGTTCGAACAGGAACACTGAAGCTTTCTTT.